The rows below give T cell receptor beta chains drawn from one sample of a study of T cells after yellow fever vaccination. TCRdb passed the 5' RACE reads through MiXCR, listing each CDR3 protein once. The sample lists 250,000 or so distinct CDR3 sequences, about 3.9% occurring once. Sequenced material: PBMCs, taken 15 days after the yellow fever booster vaccination. All receptors come from a man aged 18-30 years who received the YFV17D yellow fever vaccine. Both conserved end residues are part of each CDR3.

j_call | v_call | cdr3_length | cdr3_aa
TRBJ2-2 | TRBV4-1 | 13 | CASSQTDTGELFF
TRBJ1-2 | TRBV12-3/TRBV12-4 | 15 | CASSSRGPAHYGYTF
TRBJ2-7 | TRBV7-2 | 14 | CASSLRGGAGEQYF
TRBJ2-2 | TRBV14 | 15 | CASSQVIDSTGELFF
TRBJ1-1 | TRBV20-1 | 11 | CSARSGWEAFF
TRBJ2-1 | TRBV20-1 | 16 | CSARPAQRGAYNEQFF
TRBJ2-5 | TRBV7-7 | 15 | CASSPVGGAQETQYF
TRBJ1-4 | TRBV6-1 | 18 | CASSGKTGGNPTNEKLFF
TRBJ2-1 | TRBV7-9 | 15 | CASSRTGLTDNEQFF
TRBJ1-5 | TRBV19 | 14 | CASSLTGSNQPQHF
TRBJ1-2 | TRBV7-2 | 14 | CASSLVAQIYGYTF
TRBJ1-2 | TRBV12-3/TRBV12-4 | 15 | CASSTVLTGFYGYTF
TRBJ1-2 | TRBV5-1 | 15 | CASSLAGTGGEGYTF
TRBJ2-6 | TRBV5-5 | 16 | CASSFPGRSGANVLTF
TRBJ2-7 | TRBV5-6 | 14 | CASSLGGFPYEQYF
TRBJ2-5 | TRBV25-1 | 14 | CASSESRNWETQYF
TRBJ2-3 | TRBV27 | 19 | CASSLSLPFMGGSTDTQYF
TRBJ1-3 | TRBV2 | 15 | CASTAGTGAGNTIYF
TRBJ1-2 | TRBV20-1 | 15 | CSAKPGDSRNYGYTF
TRBJ2-5 | TRBV7-3 | 17 | CASSLTGSGEVQETQYF
TRBJ2-2 | TRBV3-1 | 16 | CASSEVASGGTGELFF
TRBJ2-1 | TRBV7-3 | 14 | CASSQGRGSGEQFF
TRBJ2-5 | TRBV2 | 13 | CASSKEVQETQYF
TRBJ2-7 | TRBV7-2 | 16 | CASSLVSGTSSYEQYF
TRBJ1-1 | TRBV20-1 | 14 | CSAPLGGMNTEAFF
TRBJ1-6 | TRBV20-1 | 17 | CSARDGDRGLYNSPLHF
TRBJ2-2 | TRBV10-3 | 16 | CATLSGLAGGTGELFF
TRBJ2-3 | TRBV20-1 | 15 | CSASAFDWGVDTQYF
TRBJ2-1 | TRBV29-1 | 16 | CSVPGRERGSYNEQFF
TRBJ1-1 | TRBV25-1 | 14 | CASSEWDKNTEAFF
TRBJ1-2 | TRBV29-1 | 13 | CSVGWDRGNGYTF
TRBJ2-5 | TRBV20-1 | 14 | CSASSVSLQETQYF
TRBJ1-1 | TRBV20-1 | 13 | CSAPRGAVTEAFF
TRBJ1-2 | TRBV2 | 13 | CATTRGGPYGYTF
TRBJ1-1 | TRBV19 | 13 | CASSIARVGEAFF
TRBJ2-1 | TRBV5-4 | 16 | CASMRASGGPPKGQFF
TRBJ1-5 | TRBV20-1 | 14 | CSARQGRPDQPQHF
TRBJ2-2 | TRBV14 | 18 | CASSQFYPWGENTGELFF
TRBJ2-3 | TRBV5-4 | 15 | CASSWGPGLADTQYF
TRBJ2-3 | TRBV20-1 | 13 | CSALSTDTHTQYF
TRBJ1-5 | TRBV29-1 | 13 | CSVDPGGEQPQHF
TRBJ2-1 | TRBV7-3 | 20 | CASSLSPGTVRPKFYNEQFF
TRBJ1-1 | TRBV5-1 | 17 | CASSRTGPSWQNTEAFF
TRBJ2-3 | TRBV20-1 | 13 | CSARLPGTDTQYF